These T cell receptor beta chains were read from a single sample in a study of T cell repertoires in cytomegalovirus infection. Each CDR3 protein is one row after TCRdb ran MiXCR on the reads. This sample has hundreds of thousands of distinct CDR3 sequences, with around 9.5% found just once. The specimen sequenced was PBMCs. The receptor source for this set is a human donor in good health (CMV status not recorded). Some clones in this sample may be carry-over from other donors' samples. Each CDR3 is given with its conserved first and last residue. D genes are given only for firm matches. The size entry is marked missing in some rows and otherwise reads once, few, many or a size class.

clone size	V gene	J gene	D gene	CDR3 protein	CDR3 DNA
few	TRBV6-1	TRBJ2-5	NA	CASSGERNKMGTQYF	TGTGCCAGCAGTGGGGAGAGAAATAAGATGGGGACCCAGTACTTC
many	TRBV11-2	TRBJ1-1	TRBD1	CASSLGGRGPGTEAFF	TGTGCCAGCAGCTTAGGAGGCAGGGGGCCAGGGACTGAAGCTTTCTTT
NA	TRBV11-2	TRBJ1-2	NA	CASSPSGTGFYGYTF	TGTGCCAGCAGCCCCTCAGGTACGGGGTTCTATGGCTACACCTTC
few	TRBV19	TRBJ2-1	NA	CASSEGQGTYNEQFF	TGTGCCAGTAGTGAGGGGCAGGGGACATACAATGAGCAGTTCTTC
NA	TRBV10-2	TRBJ1-4	TRBD1	CASSESTGGEKLFF	TGCGCCAGCAGTGAGTCGACAGGGGGTGAAAAACTGTTTTTT
many	TRBV28	TRBJ2-1	TRBD2	CASRPSGTSVNEQFF	TGTGCCAGCAGGCCGTCCGGGACTAGCGTCAATGAGCAGTTCTTC
few	TRBV7-9	TRBJ2-5	NA	CASSLVVYETQYF	TGTGCCAGCAGCTTGGTAGTTTACGAGACCCAGTACTTC
few	TRBV30	TRBJ1-1	NA	CAWMQGIGTEAFF	TGTGCCTGGATGCAGGGGATCGGCACTGAAGCTTTCTTT
many	TRBV7-2	TRBJ2-4	NA	CASSQTLAKNIQYF	TGTGCCAGCAGCCAGACACTAGCCAAAAACATTCAATACTTC
many	TRBV7-3	TRBJ2-4	TRBD1	CASSKGDSTLAKNIQYF	TGTGCCAGCAGCAAAGGGGACAGTACACTAGCCAAAAACATTCAGTACTTC
many	TRBV4-2	TRBJ2-6	TRBD2	CASSQERGRGTGANVLTF	TGTGCCAGCAGCCAAGAACGGGGGAGGGGAACTGGGGCCAACGTCCTGACTTTC
NA	TRBV3-1	TRBJ2-1	TRBD2	CASSQDIAGGPGNEQFF	TGTGCCAGCAGCCAAGATATAGCGGGAGGGCCGGGCAATGAGCAGTTCTTC
many	TRBV7-2	TRBJ1-2	NA	CASSLERDRPDGYTF	TGTGCCAGCAGCTTAGAAAGAGACAGGCCCGATGGCTACACCTTC
few	TRBV10-3	TRBJ1-1	NA	CAISERTVEAFF	TGTGCCATCAGTGAGAGAACGGTAGAAGCTTTCTTT
few	TRBV28	TRBJ2-7	NA	CASSLFPGAGSEQYF	TGTGCCAGCAGTTTATTCCCCGGAGCCGGGAGTGAGCAGTACTTC
few	TRBV7-2	TRBJ1-2	NA	CASSSSGAIYGYTF	TGTGCCAGCAGCTCGTCCGGGGCCATCTATGGCTACACCTTC
many	TRBV7-2	TRBJ2-2	TRBD2	CASSLATGEGTGELFF	TGTGCCAGCAGCTTAGCCACGGGGGAGGGCACCGGGGAGCTGTTTTTT
NA	TRBV20-1	TRBJ2-1	NA	CSASHSGLKVEQFF	TGCAGTGCTAGCCATAGCGGACTCAAGGTTGAGCAGTTCTTC
few	TRBV6-6	TRBJ2-5	NA	CASSYRGLVGGTQYF	TGTGCCAGCAGTTACAGGGGACTCGTAGGGGGGACCCAGTACTTC
NA	TRBV7-9	TRBJ2-3	NA	CASSQYHVLF	TGTGCCAGCAGCCAATACCATGTCCTCTTT
many	TRBV7-2	TRBJ2-7	TRBD2	CASSRTGTSWGRSYEQYF	TGTGCCAGCAGCAGAACCGGGACTAGCTGGGGGAGGTCCTACGAGCAGTACTTC
many	TRBV7-2	TRBJ1-2	NA	CASSPPGLRPYGYTF	TGTGCCAGCAGCCCACCGGGACTGCGGCCCTATGGCTACACCTTC
many	TRBV12-3/TRBV12-4	TRBJ2-1	TRBD1	CARPGQTYNEQFF	TGTGCCAGACCGGGACAGACCTACAATGAGCAGTTCTTC
many	TRBV7-8	TRBJ1-5	TRBD1	CASSIRGRNQPQHF	TGTGCCAGCAGCATCAGGGGGAGAAATCAGCCCCAGCATTTT
NA	TRBV12-3/TRBV12-4	TRBJ2-3	NA	CASSLNIRDTQYF	TGTGCCAGCAGTTTGAACATTCGGGATACGCAGTATTTT
many	TRBV6-1	TRBJ2-3	TRBD2	CASRSLAGLFTDTQYF	TGTGCCAGCAGGAGCCTAGCGGGACTCTTCACAGATACGCAGTATTTT
many	TRBV7-2	TRBJ2-7	NA	CASSFLGHGEQYF	TGTGCCAGCAGCTTTCTGGGGCACGGCGAGCAGTACTTC
few	TRBV11-2	TRBJ1-6	TRBD1	CASSNPGQGLSYNSPLHF	TGTGCCAGCAGCAATCCGGGACAGGGACTTTCCTATAATTCACCCCTCCACTTT
few	TRBV9	TRBJ2-3	TRBD1	CASSVAGGTGISTDTQYF	TGTGCCAGCAGCGTAGCTGGAGGGACAGGGATCAGCACAGATACGCAGTATTTT
many	TRBV6-2/TRBV6-3	TRBJ2-7	NA	CASKLVYEQYF	TGTGCCAGCAAACTAGTCTACGAGCAGTACTTC
NA	TRBV24-1	TRBJ2-1	TRBD1	CATSEGPGQGYNEQFF	TGTGCCACCAGTGAGGGACCGGGACAGGGGTACAATGAGCAGTTCTTC
many	TRBV7-2	TRBJ1-1	NA	CASSPRRQLVMNTEAFF	TGTGCCAGCAGCCCAAGGAGGCAGTTAGTTATGAACACTGAAGCTTTCTTT
few	TRBV20-1	TRBJ2-3	TRBD2	CSACTSGNTDTQYF	TGCAGTGCTTGTACTAGCGGGAACACAGATACGCAGTATTTT
many	TRBV7-2	TRBJ1-1	NA	CASSFQDRNTEAFF	TGTGCCAGCAGCTTCCAGGACAGGAACACTGAAGCTTTCTTT
many	TRBV6-1	TRBJ1-1	TRBD1	CASSSRDRRKNTEAFF	TGTGCCAGCAGTTCGAGGGACAGGAGAAAGAACACTGAAGCTTTCTTT
many	TRBV7-9	TRBJ2-7	TRBD2	CASSLEWASGGYEQYF	TGTGCCAGCAGCTTAGAATGGGCTAGCGGGGGCTACGAGCAGTACTTC
NA	TRBV6-2/TRBV6-3	TRBJ2-5	NA	CASSYRGTSYQETQYF	TGTGCCAGCAGTTACCGGGGGACTTCGTACCAAGAGACCCAGTACTTC
many	TRBV7-2	TRBJ2-1	NA	CASSLERGFGNEQFF	TGTGCCAGCAGCTTAGAAAGAGGCTTCGGGAATGAGCAGTTCTTC
NA	TRBV7-7	TRBJ2-5	NA	CASSFNGGVQETQYF	TGTGCCAGCAGCTTTAACGGGGGTGTACAAGAGACCCAGTACTTC
many	TRBV7-9	TRBJ1-4	TRBD1	CASSLGDSKNEKLFF	TGTGCCAGCAGCTTAGGGGACAGCAAGAATGAAAAACTGTTTTTT
few	TRBV6-6	TRBJ1-3	TRBD1	CASSYDTGGNTIYF	TGTGCCAGCAGTTACGATACAGGGGGGAACACCATATATTTT
few	TRBV30	TRBJ2-3	NA	CAWSLGDRYITDTQYF	TGTGCCTGGAGTTTGGGGGATAGATACATAACAGATACGCAGTATTTT
NA	TRBV7-3	TRBJ2-2	NA	CASSLAFDAGELFF	TGTGCCAGCAGCTTGGCCTTTGATGCCGGGGAGCTGTTTTTT
few	TRBV4-3	TRBJ1-1	NA	CASSQNHGTEAFF	TGCGCCAGCAGCCAGAACCATGGCACTGAAGCTTTCTTT
NA	TRBV25-1	TRBJ2-1	NA	CASSDGNNEQFF	TGTGCCAGCAGTGACGGAAACAATGAGCAGTTCTTC
few	TRBV12-5	TRBJ1-1	NA	CASGLGQGKAFF	TGTGCTAGTGGTTTAGGGCAGGGCAAAGCTTTCTTT
many	TRBV15	TRBJ1-4	NA	CATSRETGGGEKLFF	TGTGCCACCAGCAGAGAAACGGGGGGAGGCGAAAAACTGTTTTTT
many	TRBV9	TRBJ1-1	NA	CASSVGQANTEAFF	TGTGCCAGCAGCGTAGGACAGGCGAACACTGAAGCTTTCTTT
NA	TRBV28	TRBJ1-2	NA	CASSLVASTNSRVDTF	TGTGCCAGCAGTTTGGTAGCTTCGACCAATTCTAGGGTAGACACCTTC
NA	TRBV10-3	TRBJ2-1	NA	CAISEGAGAYYEQFF	TGTGCCATCAGTGAAGGGGCGGGGGCGTACTATGAGCAGTTCTTC
NA	TRBV27	TRBJ1-3	NA	CASSRASGNTIYF	TGTGCCAGCAGTCGGGCCAGCGGAAACACCATATATTTT
NA	TRBV12-3/TRBV12-4	TRBJ1-1	NA	CVSSLTGTEAFF	TGTGTCAGCAGTTTAACAGGGACTGAAGCTTTCTTT
few	TRBV12-3/TRBV12-4	TRBJ1-5	NA	CASSVTGPSGQPQHF	TGTGCCAGCAGTGTTACCGGGCCTTCGGGTCAGCCCCAGCATTTT
many	TRBV7-2	TRBJ1-3	TRBD1	CASSRTGTGSGNTIYF	TGTGCCAGCAGCCGGACCGGGACAGGGTCGGGAAACACCATATATTTT
NA	TRBV10-3	TRBJ1-5	TRBD1	CAISENGATGRNQPQHF	TGTGCCATCAGTGAGAATGGCGCGACAGGGAGGAATCAGCCCCAGCATTTT
many	TRBV6-1	TRBJ1-5	NA	CATSGSSNQPQHF	TGTGCCACGTCAGGGTCGAGCAATCAGCCCCAGCATTTT
NA	TRBV28	TRBJ2-7	NA	CASSRFGGFYEQYF	TGTGCCAGCAGCAGATTCGGGGGTTTCTACGAGCAGTACTTC
many	TRBV9	TRBJ2-1	TRBD2	CASSVAPSGASNEQFF	TGTGCCAGCAGCGTAGCCCCCAGCGGGGCATCAAATGAGCAGTTCTTC
NA	TRBV2	TRBJ1-1	TRBD1	CASVTGTAMNTEAFF	TGTGCCAGCGTAACCGGGACAGCTATGAACACTGAAGCTTTCTTT
many	TRBV7-2	TRBJ2-5	NA	CASSLERRFSSSRGETQYF	TGTGCCAGCAGCTTAGAAAGGCGGTTCTCCTCCTCTCGAGGCGAGACCCAGTACTTC